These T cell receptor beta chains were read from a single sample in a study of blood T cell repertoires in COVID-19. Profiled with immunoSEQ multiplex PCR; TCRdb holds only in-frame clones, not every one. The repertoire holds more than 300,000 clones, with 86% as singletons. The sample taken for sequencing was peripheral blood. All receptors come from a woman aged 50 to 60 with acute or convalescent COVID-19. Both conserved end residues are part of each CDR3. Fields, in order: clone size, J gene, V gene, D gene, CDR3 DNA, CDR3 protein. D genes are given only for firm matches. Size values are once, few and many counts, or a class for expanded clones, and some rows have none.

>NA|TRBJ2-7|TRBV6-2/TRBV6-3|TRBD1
TGTGCCAGCAGCCAAGGACAGGGAGGGCAGTACTTC
CASSQGQGGQYF
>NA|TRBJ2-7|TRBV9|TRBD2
TGTGCCAGCAGTGCTTCACTAGCGGGAGTCCCCTACGAGCAGTACTTC
CASSASLAGVPYEQYF
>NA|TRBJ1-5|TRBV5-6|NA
TGTGCCAGCAGCAAGACCGGGGTAAGCAATCAGCCCCAGCATTTT
CASSKTGVSNQPQHF
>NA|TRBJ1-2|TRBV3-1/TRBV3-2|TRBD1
TGTGCCAGCAGCCCAGGGACAGGGGGCTTCTACACCTTC
CASSPGTGGFYTF
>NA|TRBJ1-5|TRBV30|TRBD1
TGTGCCTGGAGTCTAACTCCGCAGGGGGGCAATCAGCCCCAGCATTTT
CAWSLTPQGGNQPQHF
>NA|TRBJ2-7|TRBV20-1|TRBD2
TGCAGTGCTAGTCCGAGCGGGAGGTGGAGCTCCTACGAGCAGTACTTC
CSASPSGRWSSYEQYF
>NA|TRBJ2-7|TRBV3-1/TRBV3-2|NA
TGTGCCAGCAGCCATGCGGACGAGCAGTACTTC
CASSHADEQYF
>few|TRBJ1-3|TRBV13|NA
TGTGCCAGCAGCTTAGCCTTCGACGGGAGAGAAGCCATATATTTT
CASSLAFDGREAIYF
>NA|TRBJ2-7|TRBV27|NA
TGTGCCAGCGGCCTAGCCCCCTACGAGCAGTACTTC
CASGLAPYEQYF
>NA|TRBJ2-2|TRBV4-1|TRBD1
TGCGCCAGCAGCCTGGGACAGGTTTACACCGGGGAGCTGTTTTTT
CASSLGQVYTGELFF
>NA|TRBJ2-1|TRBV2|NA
TGTGCCAGCAGTGTTTTCCAGGTTGATGAGCAGTTCTTC
CASSVFQVDEQFF
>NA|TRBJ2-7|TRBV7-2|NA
TGTGCCAGCAGCTTAGTGGCAGGGCCCTACGAGCAGTACTTC
CASSLVAGPYEQYF
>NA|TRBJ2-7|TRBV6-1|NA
TGTGCCAGCAGTGAATTGGGTTCCCGGGGAGTATACGAGCAGTACTTC
CASSELGSRGVYEQYF
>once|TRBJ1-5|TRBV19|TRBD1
TGTGCCAGTAGTATAGCTCCCGACAGGGCTGGTAAAAATCAGCCCCAGCATTTT
CASSIAPDRAGKNQPQHF
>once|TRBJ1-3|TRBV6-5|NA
TGTGCCAGCAGTCGGGGGGACCCTGGAAACACCATATATTTT
CASSRGDPGNTIYF
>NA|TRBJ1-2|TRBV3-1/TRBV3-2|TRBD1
TGTGCCAGCAGCCCGACAGGGGTTAATGGCTACACCTTC
CASSPTGVNGYTF
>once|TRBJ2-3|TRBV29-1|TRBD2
TGCAGCGCCTCGGGACTAGCGGGCACAGATACGCAGTATTTT
CSASGLAGTDTQYF
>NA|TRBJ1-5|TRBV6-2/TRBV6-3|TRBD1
TGTGCCAGCAGTCTTCAGGGGGTGATGACACGGGGTCAGCCCCAGCATTTT
CASSLQGVMTRGQPQHF
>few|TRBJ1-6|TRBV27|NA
TGTGCCAGCAGTTTACAGTTCTCCTATAATTCACCCCTCCACTTT
CASSLQFSYNSPLHF
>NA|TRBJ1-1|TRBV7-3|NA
TGTGCCAGCAGCTTAAAGGGAGGGGTTAACACTGAAGCTTTCTTT
CASSLKGGVNTEAFF
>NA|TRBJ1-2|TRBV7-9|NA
TGTGCCAGCAGCTTAGTGGGGGCTAGCTATGGCTACACCTTC
CASSLVGASYGYTF
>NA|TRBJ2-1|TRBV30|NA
TGTGCCTGGACCCGGGACTTCTACAATGAGCAGTTCTTC
CAWTRDFYNEQFF
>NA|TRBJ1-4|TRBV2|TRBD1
TGTGCCAGCAGTCGAACAGGGGTCGGCACTAATGAAAAACTGTTTTTT
CASSRTGVGTNEKLFF
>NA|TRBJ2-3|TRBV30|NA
TGTGCCTGGAGTGATCCCCAGGGCGCAGATACGCAGTATTTT
CAWSDPQGADTQYF
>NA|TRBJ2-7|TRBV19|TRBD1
TGTGCCAGTAGTCCCCGGACAGGGCGGGCCTACGAGCAGTACTTC
CASSPRTGRAYEQYF
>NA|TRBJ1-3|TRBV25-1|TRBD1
TGTGCCAGCAGTATCCCGGGACAGGGAAACTCTGGAAACACCATATATTTT
CASSIPGQGNSGNTIYF
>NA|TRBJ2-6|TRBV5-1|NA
TGCGCCAGCAGCTTGGCGGGGTCTGGGGCCAACGTCCTGACTTTC
CASSLAGSGANVLTF
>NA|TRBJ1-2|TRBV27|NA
TGTGCCAGCAGTTTGGGCCACCCCGCCTATGGCTACACCTTC
CASSLGHPAYGYTF
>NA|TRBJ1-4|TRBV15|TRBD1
TGTGCCACCAGCAGAGATTTACAGGGGAGAGAAAAACTGTTTTTT
CATSRDLQGREKLFF
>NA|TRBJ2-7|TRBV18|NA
TGTGCCAGCTCACGTCAGGGGGGCGAGCAGTACTTC
CASSRQGGEQYF
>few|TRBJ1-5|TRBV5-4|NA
TGTGCCAGCAGCTTGGAGGCGGGGAACCCCCAGCATTTT
CASSLEAGNPQHF
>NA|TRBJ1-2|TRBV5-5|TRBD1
TGTGCCAGCAGCAAGGACAGGATTCGGTATGGCTACACCTTC
CASSKDRIRYGYTF
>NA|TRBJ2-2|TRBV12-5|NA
TGTGCTAGTGGTTTTGTTCAGGGGAACACCGGGGAGCTGTTTTTT
CASGFVQGNTGELFF
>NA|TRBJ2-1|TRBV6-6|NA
TGTGCCAGCAGGTCACTGGGCAGGGAGCAGTTCTTC
CASRSLGREQFF
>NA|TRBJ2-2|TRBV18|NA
TGTGCCAGCTCGGACAGTGACGGGGAGCTGTTTTTT
CASSDSDGELFF
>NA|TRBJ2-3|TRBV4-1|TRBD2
TGCGCCAGCAGCCAAGTACCCACAAGCGGGAGAGTAGTAGATACGCAGTATTTT
CASSQVPTSGRVVDTQYF
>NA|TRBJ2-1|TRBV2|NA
TGTGCCGGTTCAGGATCCAATGAGCAGTTCTTC
CAGSGSNEQFF
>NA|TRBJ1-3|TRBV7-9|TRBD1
TGTGCCAGCAGCCAGGGGGACAGAGGCGGAAACACCATATATTTT
CASSQGDRGGNTIYF
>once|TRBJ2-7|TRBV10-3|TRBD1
TGTGCCATCCGAAGATCGACAGGGGGCAACTACGAGCAGTACTTC
CAIRRSTGGNYEQYF
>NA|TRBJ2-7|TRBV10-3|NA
TGTGCCATCAGTGAGTCGACAGGAAAATCCTACGAGCAGTACTTC
CAISESTGKSYEQYF
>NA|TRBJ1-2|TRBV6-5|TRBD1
TGTGCCAGCACGACAGGGGGAAATGGCTACACCTTC
CASTTGGNGYTF
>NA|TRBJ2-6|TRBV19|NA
TGTGCCAGTAGTCTACAGGGTCCCTCTTTCTCTGGGGCCAACGTCCTGACTTTC
CASSLQGPSFSGANVLTF
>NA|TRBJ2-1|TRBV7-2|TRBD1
TGTGCCAGCAGTCCAACCGGGACAGGGGTAAATGAGCAGTTCTTC
CASSPTGTGVNEQFF
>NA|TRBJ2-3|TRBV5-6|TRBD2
TGTGCCAGCAGCTATAGCGGGAGGGGCACAGATACGCAGTATTTT
CASSYSGRGTDTQYF
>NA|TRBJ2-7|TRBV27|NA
TGTGCCAGCAGTTTACGCCGGACTCCTCCCTACGAGCAGTACTTC
CASSLRRTPPYEQYF
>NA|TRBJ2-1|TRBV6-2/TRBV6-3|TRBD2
TGTGCCAGCAGTTACTCGCCTAGGACTAGCGGGTCTCTGTTCTTC
CASSYSPRTSGSLFF
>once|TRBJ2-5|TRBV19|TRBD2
TGTGCCAGTAGTGGATTTAGCGGGAGGAATTGGGAGACCCAGTACTTC
CASSGFSGRNWETQYF
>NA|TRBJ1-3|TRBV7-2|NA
TGTGCCAGCAGCTCTAGGGCGACAGCGGGGAACACCATATATTTT
CASSSRATAGNTIYF
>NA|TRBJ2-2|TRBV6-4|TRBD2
TGTGCCAGCAGTCCTAGCGGGGTAGATGCCGGGGAGCTGTTTTTT
CASSPSGVDAGELFF
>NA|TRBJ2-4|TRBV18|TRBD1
TGTGCCAGCTCACCACAGGGACAGGGTAACATTCAGTACTTC
CASSPQGQGNIQYF
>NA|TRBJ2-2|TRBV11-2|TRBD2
TGTGCCAGCAGCCTTAGCGGGAGCATAAACACCGGGGAGCTGTTTTTT
CASSLSGSINTGELFF
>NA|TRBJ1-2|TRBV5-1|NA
TGCGCCAGCAGCTTGGTCAGCGGGTCCTTAGGAGGCTACACCTTC
CASSLVSGSLGGYTF
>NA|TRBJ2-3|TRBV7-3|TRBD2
TGTGCCAGCGGGACTAGCGGTCGCACAGATACGCAGTATTTT
CASGTSGRTDTQYF